The sequence of this T cell receptor beta chain was determined in a study of T cell clonotyping in hematopoietic cell transplantation (dated by TCRdb to the early 2020s). Background for the entire study: Pretransplant recipient samples were obtained after cytoreduction. The study collected 135 blood samples from 35 to 45 consecutive transplant recipients and their related donors. Patients were recruited between September 2015 and January 2017 and followed until late 2020 or death. The paper's findings and limits, for the study overall: Overlap with donor repertoires was found for only a small fraction of recipient repertoires, with over 95% found to appear de novo at the given depth. The sample size was limited, and because cells were not sorted, the contributions of CD4 and CD8 repertoires could not be separated. A decrease in recipient TCR diversity was observed after transplant, and a progressive increase in pathologically expanded clonotypes was seen from day 30 to day 180. Donor and pretransplant recipient Inverse Simpson Index values predicted broader posttransplant TCR repertoire diversity.

On this clone: Its antigen has not been determined. One base away there is no much larger clone; base qualities are not given.

CDR1 and CDR2, per the germline V gene, are SGHTA and FQGNSA. Trimming takes 2 bases off V and 5 bases off J; junction bases not matched to a gene: 10. The CDR3 has 16 amino acids, counting the end cysteine and phenylalanine. Only the CDR3 DNA stays, 48 bases, in frame from base 1. With the immunoSEQ assay, which is a bias-controlled multiplex PCR relying on V- and J-specific primers, TCR beta CDR3 regions were amplified from genomic DNA. In a second PCR step, the CDR3 amplicons were tagged with a proprietary barcode plus Illumina adapter sequences. An Illumina MiSeq instrument was used to sequence the CDR3 libraries. The paper's data handling went like this. immunoSEQ Analyzer 3.0 was used for export and quality control, with R Bioconductor and Immunarch used for downstream analyses. Repertoire metrics were calculated using only productive rearrangements within the normalized downsampled data set. In the normalized cohort, clonotypes with more than 5 templates were defined as pathologically expanded. The Inverse Simpson Index served as the measure of repertoire diversity. To capture all clonotypes, the CMV-specificity analyses were run on the non-normalized data set. TCRdb retrieved this table from immuneACCESS and kept in-frame rearrangements only. Not all clones are present; in checked studies, unresolved V genes account for under half, and no reason is known for the remainder. The V and J calls and clone size were taken over from that table, and D and trimming were inferred from the DNA. The sample table lists 25,000 to 30,000 clones, roughly 91% of them with a count of one. In total, the top ten clones hold 2% to 2.5% of the sample.

This sample's time point label indicates: recipient sample about 28 days before transplant, after cytoreduction. Blood samples were obtained from recipients approximately 28 days before transplant and at days 30, 100 and 180 after transplant. Nuclei Lysis Solution was used to extract genomic DNA from fresh or cryopreserved unfractionated peripheral blood mononuclear cells. This clonotype originated in a man aged 45 to 65 with acute myeloid leukemia. Some clones in this sample may be carry-over from other donors' samples. Material: peripheral blood mononuclear cells, obtained before stem cell transplant. The rearrangement combines TRBV7-2 with TRBJ2-3; 7 middle bases align to TRBD2. The nucleotides are TGTGCCAGCAGCTTACAACCGGGACTACTGGTAGATACGCAGTATTTT. It translates as CASSLQPGLLVDTQYF.